Sequencing of this T cell receptor beta chain was carried out in a study of OX40 agonist ivuxolimab in advanced cancers. Whole-study results and caveats: Normalized expansion of T-cell clones was also low for some nonresponders. Doses of 0.1 to 3.0 mg/kg were accompanied by clonal expansion of CD4+ and CD8+ blood T cells by week 6. Expanded clones belonging to CD8+ T cells outnumbered, on average, those of CD4+.

Generated by immunoSEQ multiplex PCR, the TCRdb table keeps only in-frame clones and is missing some. The sample records approximately 70,000 clones, roughly 88% being singletons. On cycle 4 day 1 and cycle 7 day 1, as well as at baseline, blood was sampled. As for this clone: Antigen specificity is unknown.

After removal of 1 base from V and 4 bases from J, the junction contained 6 bases not matched to a gene. This CDR3 has 15 amino acids. Germline V CDR1 and CDR2: SGHAT, FQDESV (reference sequence). This receptor was obtained from an adult with an advanced solid tumor such as melanoma, head and neck, liver or kidney cancer. The V and J genes are TRBV11-1 and TRBJ2-7; 8 bases are shared with TRBD2. The sequencing here drew on CD4+ or CD8+ T cells sorted from blood, taken in a trial of the OX40 agonist ivuxolimab. The CDR3 sequence is CASSLGGGKGYEQYF. The CDR3, as DNA: TGTGCCAGCAGCTTAGGCGGGGGGAAAGGATACGAGCAGTACTTC.